Described below is a single T cell receptor beta chain sequence and its context. This clone was detected once. It has no known antigen specificity. Qualities for individual bases were not recorded, and no much larger clone is one base off. Library preparation employed the immunoSEQ multiplex PCR assay. This is the immuneACCESS table as TCRdb keeps it, with only in-frame sequences that have V and J called. A part of the clones is gone; compared with another copy, unresolved V genes explain less than half, and the rest is unexplained. For this sample there are more than 75,000 clones; about 90% appear just once. About 1.9% of the sample is in the top ten clones. Counted from cysteine to phenylalanine, this CDR3 has 15 amino acids. This entry keeps only the CDR3 DNA: 45 bases, framed from base 1. V is reduced by 5 bases and J by 4 bases, leaving a spacing of 17 bases between them. Reading the germline V gene (reference sequence) gives CDR1 LNHDA and CDR2 SQIVND.

The data were obtained in a study of control samples from healthy donors and cancer patients (dated by TCRdb to about 2020). The V and J segments used are TRBV19 and TRBJ1-2; possibly the D gene is TRBD1, per 6 matching bases. Sequencing input: PBMCs. The TCR originated in a woman aged 55-69 years with head and neck cancer. The CDR3 sequence is CASSPTGLLGYGYTF. The sequenced DNA is TGTGCCAGTAGTCCCACAGGGCTACTAGGCTATGGCTACACCTTC. The reference TRBV19 and TRBJ1-2 proteins fill in what lies around the CDR3, so the full variable domain reads DGGITQSPKYLFRKEGQNVTLSCEQNLNHDAMYWYRQDPGQGLRLIYYSQIVNDFQKGDIAEGYSVSREKKESFPLTVTSAQKNPTAFYLCASSPTGLLGYGYTFGSGTRLTVV.